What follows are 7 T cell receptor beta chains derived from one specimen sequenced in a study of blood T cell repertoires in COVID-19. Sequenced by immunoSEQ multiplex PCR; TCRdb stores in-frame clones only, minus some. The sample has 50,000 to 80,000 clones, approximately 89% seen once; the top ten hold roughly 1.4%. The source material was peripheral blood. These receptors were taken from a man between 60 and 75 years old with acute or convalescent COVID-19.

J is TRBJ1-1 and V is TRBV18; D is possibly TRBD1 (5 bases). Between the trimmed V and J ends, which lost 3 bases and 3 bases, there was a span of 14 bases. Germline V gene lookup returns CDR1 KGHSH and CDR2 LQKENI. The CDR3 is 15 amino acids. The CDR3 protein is CASSPWTRADTEAFF. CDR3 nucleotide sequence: TGTGCCAGCTCACCTTGGACACGGGCCGACACTGAAGCTTTCTTT.

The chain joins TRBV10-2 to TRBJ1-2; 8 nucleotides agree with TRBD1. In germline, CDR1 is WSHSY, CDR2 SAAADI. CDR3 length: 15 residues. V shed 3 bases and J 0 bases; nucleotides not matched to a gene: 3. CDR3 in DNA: TGCGCCAGCAGTGACCCGGGACAGGCTAACTATGGCTACACCTTC. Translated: CASSDPGQANYGYTF.

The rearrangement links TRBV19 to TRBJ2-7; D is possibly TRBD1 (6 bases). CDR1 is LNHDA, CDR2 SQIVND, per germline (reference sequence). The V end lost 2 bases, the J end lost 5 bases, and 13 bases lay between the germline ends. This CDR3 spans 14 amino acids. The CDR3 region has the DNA TGTGCCAGTAGTATAACGGCCAGGGGAGACGAGCAGTACTTC. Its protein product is CASSITARGDEQYF.

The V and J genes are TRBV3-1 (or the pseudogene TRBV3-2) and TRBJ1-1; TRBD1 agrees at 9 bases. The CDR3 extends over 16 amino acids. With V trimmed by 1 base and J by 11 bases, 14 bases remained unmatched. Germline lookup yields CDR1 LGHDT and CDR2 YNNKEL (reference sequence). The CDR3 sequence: CASSQGTSRDRAVAFF. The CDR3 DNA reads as TGTGCCAGCAGCCAAGGAACGTCCCGGGACAGGGCGGTGGCTTTCTTT.

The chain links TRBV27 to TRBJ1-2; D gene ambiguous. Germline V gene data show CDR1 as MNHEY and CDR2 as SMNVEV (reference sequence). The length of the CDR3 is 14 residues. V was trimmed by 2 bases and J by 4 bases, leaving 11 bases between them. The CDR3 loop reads CASSLSLGGYGYTF. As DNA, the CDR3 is TGTGCCAGCAGTTTAAGCCTGGGAGGCTATGGCTACACCTTC.

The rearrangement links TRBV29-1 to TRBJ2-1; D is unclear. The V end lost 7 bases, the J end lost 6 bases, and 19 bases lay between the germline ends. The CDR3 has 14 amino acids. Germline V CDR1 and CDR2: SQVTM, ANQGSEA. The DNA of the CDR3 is TGCAGCGCCCCTCGCCCGGCGGTCCCCAATGAGCAGTTCTTC. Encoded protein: CSAPRPAVPNEQFF.

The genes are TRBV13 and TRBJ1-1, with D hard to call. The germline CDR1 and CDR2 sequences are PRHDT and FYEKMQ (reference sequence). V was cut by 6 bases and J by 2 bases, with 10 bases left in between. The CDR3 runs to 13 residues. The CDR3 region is CASSTTGNTEAFF. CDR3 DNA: TGTGCCAGCAGTACGACGGGAAACACTGAAGCTTTCTTT.